A single sample is the source of the 18 T cell receptor beta chains below, sequenced in a study of cytomegalovirus exposure and HLA in healthy donors. PCR involved 60 Vbeta and 13 Jbeta primers. The data were produced by immunoSEQ multiplex PCR, yet TCRdb's version contains in-frame clones alone and is incomplete. Here the sample spans 200,000 to 300,000 clones, 80% to 90% being singletons. Material for sequencing was PBMCs. All receptors derive from a woman between 40 and 50 years old in good health and CMV-seropositive.

J is TRBJ2-1 and V is TRBV18, with 10 bases matching TRBD1. Germline CDR1 is KGHSH and CDR2 is LQKENI. The CDR3 loop spans 15 amino acids. V was clipped by 6 bases and J by 10 bases; unmatched bases: 12. The CDR3 region has the DNA TGTGCCAGCTCCCAAAACGGACAGGGGGTGGACGAGCAGTTCTTC. Protein sequence: CASSQNGQGVDEQFF.

The J gene is TRBJ2-6, the V gene TRBV9; 8 bases line up with TRBD2. Losses at the gene ends were 3 bases for V and 0 bases for J; bases not matched to a gene: 14. Looked up from germline, CDR1 is SGDLS and CDR2 is YYNGEE. CDR3 size: 20 residues. The CDR3 coding sequence is TGTGCCAGCAGCGCGCTCCATCTTGGGACTAGGGACTCTGGGGCCAACGTCCTGACTTTC. Translation: CASSALHLGTRDSGANVLTF.

The V gene is TRBV6-5, the J gene TRBJ1-1; 8 bases line up with TRBD1. In germline, CDR1 is MNHEY, CDR2 SVGAGI. The CDR3 runs 15 residues. Germline trimming cut 6 bases from V and 0 bases from J; bases unmatched to any gene: 6. The CDR3 loop is CASSLYRGMNTEAFF. CDR3 DNA sequence: TGTGCCAGCAGCCTTTACAGGGGGATGAACACTGAAGCTTTCTTT.

This chain links TRBV7-3 with TRBJ2-1, with 10 bases lining up with TRBD1. CDR3 length equals 15 residues. Germline lookup yields CDR1 SGHTA and CDR2 FQGTGA. V gave up 5 bases and J gave up 4 bases; unmatched junction bases: 5. The CDR3 coding sequence is TGTGCCAGCAGCCCAAGGACAGGGGGTTACAATGAGCAGTTCTTC. Translation gives CASSPRTGGYNEQFF.

The chain has TRBV6-5 and TRBJ2-2, with 8 bases lining up with TRBD2. Germline CDR1 and CDR2: MNHEY and SVGAGI. This CDR3 has 16 residues. V lost 4 bases to trimming and J lost 4 bases; unmatched junction nucleotides: 8. In DNA, the CDR3 is TGTGCCAGCAGTTTCCTAACTAGCGGAAGCACCGGGGAGCTGTTTTTT. This translates into CASSFLTSGSTGELFF.

This clone was seen once. V gene TRBV4-3 combines with J gene TRBJ1-6; 7 nucleotides align to TRBD1. The germline V gene has CDR1 LGHNA and CDR2 YSLEER. The CDR3 contains 15 residues. J lost 3 bases, V lost 2 bases, and 1 base had no gene match. This CDR3 reads CASSQRDSYNSPLHF. Written as DNA, the CDR3 is TGCGCCAGCAGCCAAAGGGACAGCTATAATTCACCCCTCCACTTT.

The V call is TRBV19, the J call TRBJ1-1, with TRBD1 matching over 8 bases. J was trimmed by 1 base and V by 6 bases; bases with no gene match: 10. CDR1 LNHDA and CDR2 SQIVND come from the germline V gene (reference sequence). CDR3 size: 16 residues. The CDR3 is CASRTKTGTGNTEAFF. The CDR3 region has the DNA TGTGCCAGTAGAACGAAAACCGGGACAGGGAACACTGAAGCTTTCTTT.

V is TRBV25-1 and J is TRBJ2-5; 8 bases align to TRBD2. Germline CDR1 MGHDK, CDR2 SYGVNS. This CDR3 region has 16 residues. The J segment lost 2 bases and the V segment lost 3 bases, leaving 8 bases of the junction unmatched. The CDR3 DNA reads as TGTGCCAGCAGTGATATCCGCGGGAGGCTTCAAGAGACCCAGTACTTC. It specifies CASSDIRGRLQETQYF.

The J gene is TRBJ1-6, the V gene TRBV27; D not certain. This CDR3 has 16 residues. V was clipped by 6 bases and J by 0 bases, with 12 bases between them. Germline CDR1 and CDR2: MNHEY and SMNVEV (reference sequence). The CDR3 DNA sequence: TGTGCCAGCAGCCTTGACACCCTCTCCTATAATTCACCCCTCCACTTT. Its protein is CASSLDTLSYNSPLHF.

In this sample, this clone turned up a few times. This sequence joins TRBV28 and TRBJ2-5; 8 bases line up with TRBD2. The trim removed 5 bases at V and 3 bases at J, leaving 5 bases unmatched. The germline V gene has CDR1 MDHEN and CDR2 SYDVKM. The CDR3 spans 14 residues. For the CDR3, the DNA is TGTGCCAGCAGTCCGAGCGGGGGAAAAGAGACCCAGTACTTC. Its translation is CASSPSGGKETQYF.

In this sample, this clone turned up a few times. V is TRBV27 and J is TRBJ2-3; D might be TRBD2 (6 bases). The CDR3 contains 15 residues. The germline V gene has CDR1 MNHEY and CDR2 SMNVEV (reference sequence). Trimming shortened V by 2 bases and J by 4 bases, and 13 bases separated the two germline ends. CDR3 amino acids: CASSLGGIGADTQYF. In nucleotides, the CDR3 is TGTGCCAGCAGTTTAGGCGGGATCGGCGCAGATACGCAGTATTTT.

This clone turned up a few times. The chain is built from TRBV5-1 and TRBJ2-1; TRBD2 matches 9 bases. CDR1 is SGHRS, CDR2 YFSETQ, per germline. CDR3 length: 16 residues. With 0 bases clipped from V and 5 bases from J, the junction kept 6 bases outside the gene matches. The chain's CDR3 is CASSLVAGGPDNEQFF. The CDR3 region has the DNA TGCGCCAGCAGCTTGGTGGCGGGAGGGCCTGACAATGAGCAGTTCTTC.

This clone was counted only a few times. This chain uses TRBV7-2 with TRBJ2-1, with 8 bases that match TRBD2. Germline CDR1 SGHTA, CDR2 FQGNSA. The V and J ends lost 3 bases and 7 bases, in that order; junction bases with no gene match: 5. The CDR3 is 14 amino acids. CDR3 nucleotides: TGTGCCAGCAGCTTGCAAGCGGGAGCGAATGAGCAGTTCTTC. This gives the protein CASSLQAGANEQFF.

The chain uses TRBV6-5 and TRBJ2-2; 9 bases are shared with TRBD1. The germline V gene encodes CDR1 MNHEY and CDR2 SVGAGI. The CDR3 is 15 amino acids. With 7 bases clipped from V and 1 base from J, the junction kept 4 bases outside the gene matches. The DNA for the CDR3 is TGTGCCAGCAACAGACAGGGGGAGAACACCGGGGAGCTGTTTTTT. It translates to CASNRQGENTGELFF.

The V and J genes are TRBV30 and TRBJ2-7, with 8 bases that match TRBD1. The CDR3 consists of 14 residues. The junction had 2 bases not matched to a gene; V was cut back by 1 base and J by 0 bases. Germline CDR1 and CDR2: GTSNPN and SVGIG (reference sequence). For the CDR3, the DNA is TGTGCCTGGAGTGGGACAGGGAGCTCCTACGAGCAGTACTTC. Translating gives CAWSGTGSSYEQYF.

The chain combines TRBV27 with TRBJ1-6, with no clear D. With 6 bases removed from V and 7 bases from J, the gap between germline ends came to 19 bases. Germline V gene data show CDR1 as MNHEY and CDR2 as SMNVEV (reference sequence). This CDR3 is built from 16 residues. The CDR3 DNA follows: TGTGCCAGCAGCCCGAGGGCCCTGGTTTCGAATTCACCCCTCCACTTT. This gives the protein CASSPRALVSNSPLHF.

The chain employs TRBV27 and TRBJ2-7; possible D gene TRBD1, 6 bases. This CDR3 is 12 amino acids long. V was trimmed by 5 bases and J by 7 bases, leaving 12 bases between them. The V gene's germline CDR1 is MNHEY and CDR2 SMNVEV (reference sequence). In DNA, the CDR3 is TGTGCCAGCAGTGCCACAGGGTGGGAGCAGTACTTC. It yields the protein CASSATGWEQYF.

The rearrangement uses TRBV19 and TRBJ1-5, with D unresolved. Germline-derived CDR1 and CDR2 are LNHDA and SQIVND (reference sequence). Trimming cost V 2 bases and J 7 bases, with 15 bases left between them. The CDR3 sequence is 15 residues long. The CDR3 here is CASSITLAAWQPQHF. The CDR3 region has the DNA TGTGCCAGTAGTATAACTCTGGCGGCGTGGCAGCCCCAGCATTTT.